Below are 10 T cell receptor beta chains sequenced from a single sample in a study of cytomegalovirus exposure and HLA in healthy donors (dated by TCRdb to 2015 to 2018). Library prep was done by the immunoSEQ multiplex PCR assay. A mixture of 60 forward primers for TCR Vbeta segments and 13 reverse primers for TCR Jbeta segments was used in the multiplex PCR. As stored in TCRdb, this immuneACCESS dataset retains in-frame rearrangements with V and J assigned. A fraction of the clones does not appear; measured against another copy, unresolved V genes explain less than half of the discrepancy, and the remainder lacks a known reason. The sample table shows 110,000 to 150,000 clones, and around 79% are seen once. Of the sample, 3.5% to 5% is held by the ten largest clones. The material sequenced was PBMCs. These receptors were obtained from a male donor in good health and CMV-seronegative.

The chain uses TRBV20-1 and TRBJ2-5; D not resolved. V lost 7 bases and J 6 bases, leaving 12 bases between the germline ends. The germline V gene has CDR1 DFQATT and CDR2 SNEGSKA (reference sequence). The CDR3 is made up of 11 amino acids. The CDR3 DNA sequence: TGCAGTGTCCCGACTGCCAAGACCCAGTACTTC. Amino acids: CSVPTAKTQYF.

The chain carries TRBV7-2 and TRBJ2-5, with TRBD1 matching 9 bases. V lost 4 bases and J lost 2; bases outside the gene matches: 8. The length of the CDR3 is 16 residues. Germline loops: CDR1 SGHTA, CDR2 FQGNSA. DNA for the CDR3: TGTGCCAGCAGCTCCCGTTTGGGACAGGGACAAGAGACCCAGTACTTC. Encoded protein: CASSSRLGQGQETQYF. The variable domain in full, with the rest retrieved from reference TRBV7-2 and TRBJ2-5, is GAGVSQSPSNKVTEKGKDVELRCDPISGHTALYWYRQSLGQGLEFLIYFQGNSAPDKSGLPSDRFSAERTGGSVSTLTIQRTQQEDSAVYLCASSSRLGQGQETQYFGPGTRLLVL.

This sequence joins TRBV9 and TRBJ2-5; TRBD2 matches 11 bases. The last part of the DNA fits TRBJ2-7 better; the J call may be wrong. There are 16 residues in the CDR3. Germline lookup yields CDR1 SGDLS and CDR2 YYNGEE. Written as DNA, the CDR3 is TGTGCCAGCAGCCCCCGACTAGCGGGAAGTTCCTACGAGCAGTACTTC. Its protein product is CASSPRLAGSSYEQYF.

The genes are TRBV14 and TRBJ1-1, with TRBD1 matching over 7 bases. V lost 3 bases to trimming and J lost 4 bases; unmatched junction nucleotides: 8. Germline values: CDR1 SGHDN, CDR2 FVKESK. The CDR3 consists of 15 residues. The CDR3 here is CASSQFPTGSTEAFF. The CDR3 DNA sequence: TGTGCCAGCAGCCAGTTTCCGACAGGGAGCACTGAAGCTTTCTTT.

In this sample, this clone turned up a few times. The chain joins TRBV27 to TRBJ2-2; tentatively, D is TRBD2 (5 bases). Germline lookup yields CDR1 MNHEY and CDR2 SMNVEV (reference sequence). V gave up 4 bases and J gave up 2 bases, with 11 bases separating them. CDR3 length: 15 residues. In DNA, the CDR3 is TGTGCCAGCAGTTATCGACTATCTAACACCGGGGAGCTGTTTTTT. Translating gives CASSYRLSNTGELFF.

This chain joins TRBV6-6 and TRBJ2-7; the match to TRBD1 covers 7 bases. V was pared by 11 bases and J by 4 bases, with 11 bases of the junction left unmatched. Germline values: CDR1 MNHNY, CDR2 SVGAGI (reference sequence). CDR3 length: 13 amino acids. The CDR3 DNA reads as TGTGCCGCCACGACAGGGTACTCGTACGAGCAGTACTTC. Protein: CAATTGYSYEQYF.

The chain employs TRBV4-1 and TRBJ2-1; D may be TRBD1 (5 bases). The CDR3 extends over 13 amino acids. V lost 4 bases to trimming and J lost 5 bases, with 9 bases between them. CDR1 and CDR2 from the germline V gene are MGHRA and YSYEKL. In nucleotides, the CDR3 is TGCGCCAGCAGCCCGACAGTTAACAATGAGCAGTTCTTC. It translates to CASSPTVNNEQFF.

This chain uses TRBV6-6 with TRBJ1-4, with TRBD1 matching 9 bases. The CDR3 has 15 amino acids. V shed 6 bases and J 0 bases; nucleotides not matched to a gene: 2. Germline CDR1 reads MNHNY; CDR2 reads SVGAGI (reference sequence). The CDR3 sequence: CASRRQGATNEKLFF. The CDR3, as DNA: TGTGCCAGCAGGCGACAGGGGGCAACTAATGAAAAACTGTTTTTT.

The chain recombines TRBV6-1 with TRBJ2-2; 12 positions match TRBD2. The CDR3 sequence is 18 residues long. V lost 0 bases and J lost 5; bases outside the gene matches: 7. From germline, CDR1 is MNHNS and CDR2 SASEGT. In DNA, the CDR3 is TGTGCCAGCAGTGAAGCCCCCCGACTAGCGGGAGCAACCGGGGAGCTGTTTTTT. Its protein product is CASSEAPRLAGATGELFF.

V and J are TRBV19 and TRBJ1-4, with TRBD1 matching over 11 bases. The J segment lost 2 bases and the V segment lost 6 bases, leaving 5 bases of the junction unmatched. The CDR3 runs to 16 residues. Germline V lookup: CDR1 LNHDA, CDR2 SQIVND (reference sequence). The CDR3 DNA follows: TGTGCCAGTAGCCGGGACAGGGGGACCACTAATGAAAAACTGTTTTTT. Protein sequence: CASSRDRGTTNEKLFF.